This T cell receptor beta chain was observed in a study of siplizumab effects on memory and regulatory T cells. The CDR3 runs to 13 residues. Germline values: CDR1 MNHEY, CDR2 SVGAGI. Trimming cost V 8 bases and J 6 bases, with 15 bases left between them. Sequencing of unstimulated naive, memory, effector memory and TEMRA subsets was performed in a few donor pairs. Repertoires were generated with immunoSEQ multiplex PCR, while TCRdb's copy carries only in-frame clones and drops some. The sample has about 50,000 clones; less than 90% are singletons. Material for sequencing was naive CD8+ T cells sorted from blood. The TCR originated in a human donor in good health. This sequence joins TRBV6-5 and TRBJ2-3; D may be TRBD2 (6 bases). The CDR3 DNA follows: TGTGCCAGCCGGGCGGGATGGGGGGATACGCAGTATTTT. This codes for CASRAGWGDTQYF.